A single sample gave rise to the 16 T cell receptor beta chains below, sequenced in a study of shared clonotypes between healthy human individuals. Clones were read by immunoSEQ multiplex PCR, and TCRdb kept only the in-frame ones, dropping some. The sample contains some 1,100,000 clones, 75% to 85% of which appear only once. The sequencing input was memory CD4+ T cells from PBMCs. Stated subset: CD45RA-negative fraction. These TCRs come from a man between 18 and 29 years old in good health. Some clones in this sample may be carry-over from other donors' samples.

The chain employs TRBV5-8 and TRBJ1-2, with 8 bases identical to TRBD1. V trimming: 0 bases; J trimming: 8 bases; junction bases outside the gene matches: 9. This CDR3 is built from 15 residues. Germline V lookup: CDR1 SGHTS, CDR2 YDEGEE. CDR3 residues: CASSLGPGGLGGYTF. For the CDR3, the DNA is TGTGCCAGCAGCTTGGGGCCAGGGGGCCTCGGAGGCTACACCTTC.

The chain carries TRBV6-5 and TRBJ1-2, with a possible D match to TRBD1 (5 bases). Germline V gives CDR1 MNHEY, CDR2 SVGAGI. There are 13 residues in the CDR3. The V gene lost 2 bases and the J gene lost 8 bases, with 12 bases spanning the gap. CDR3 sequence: CASSYNQGGGYTF. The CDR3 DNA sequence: TGTGCCAGCAGTTACAACCAGGGCGGGGGCTACACCTTC.

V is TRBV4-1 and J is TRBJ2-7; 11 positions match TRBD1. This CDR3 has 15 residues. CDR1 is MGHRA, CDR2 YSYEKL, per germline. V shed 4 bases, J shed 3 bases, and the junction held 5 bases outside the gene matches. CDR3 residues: CASSLGQGGIYEQYF. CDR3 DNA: TGCGCCAGCAGCCTGGGACAGGGGGGAATCTACGAGCAGTACTTC.

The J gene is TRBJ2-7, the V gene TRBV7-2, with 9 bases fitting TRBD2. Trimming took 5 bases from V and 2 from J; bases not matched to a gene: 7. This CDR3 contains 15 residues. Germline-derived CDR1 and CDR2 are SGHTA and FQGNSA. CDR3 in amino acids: CASSIPTSGTYEQYF. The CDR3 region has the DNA TGTGCCAGCAGCATTCCGACTAGCGGAACCTACGAGCAGTACTTC.

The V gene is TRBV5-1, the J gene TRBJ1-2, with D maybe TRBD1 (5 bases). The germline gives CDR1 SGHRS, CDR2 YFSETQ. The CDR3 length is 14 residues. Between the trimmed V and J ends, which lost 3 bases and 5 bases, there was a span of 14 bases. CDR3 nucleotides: TGCGCCAGCAGCTCTCTAAGGGAGGGGTATGGCTACACCTTC. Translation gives CASSSLREGYGYTF.

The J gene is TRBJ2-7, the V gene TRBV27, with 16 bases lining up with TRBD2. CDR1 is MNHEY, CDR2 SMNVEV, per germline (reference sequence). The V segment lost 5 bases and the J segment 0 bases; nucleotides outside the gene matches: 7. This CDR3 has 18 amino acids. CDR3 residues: CASSPGTSGRASSYEQYF. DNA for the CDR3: TGTGCCAGCAGTCCCGGGACTAGCGGGAGGGCCTCCTCCTACGAGCAGTACTTC.

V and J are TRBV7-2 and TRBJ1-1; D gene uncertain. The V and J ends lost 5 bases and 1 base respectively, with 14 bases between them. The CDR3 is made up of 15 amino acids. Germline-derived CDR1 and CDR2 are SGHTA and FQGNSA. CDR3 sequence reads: CASSVRSQKNTEAFF. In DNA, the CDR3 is TGTGCCAGCAGCGTACGGTCTCAGAAGAACACTGAAGCTTTCTTT. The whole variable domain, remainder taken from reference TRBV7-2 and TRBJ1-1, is GAGVSQSPSNKVTEKGKDVELRCDPISGHTALYWYRQSLGQGLEFLIYFQGNSAPDKSGLPSDRFSAERTGGSVSTLTIQRTQQEDSAVYLCASSVRSQKNTEAFFGQGTRLTVV.

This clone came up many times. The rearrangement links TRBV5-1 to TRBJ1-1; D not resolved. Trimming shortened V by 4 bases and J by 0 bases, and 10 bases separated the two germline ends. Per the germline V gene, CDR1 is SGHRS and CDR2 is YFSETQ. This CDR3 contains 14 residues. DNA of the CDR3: TGCGCCAGCAGCGTGGACGGATTGAACACTGAAGCTTTCTTT. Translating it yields CASSVDGLNTEAFF.

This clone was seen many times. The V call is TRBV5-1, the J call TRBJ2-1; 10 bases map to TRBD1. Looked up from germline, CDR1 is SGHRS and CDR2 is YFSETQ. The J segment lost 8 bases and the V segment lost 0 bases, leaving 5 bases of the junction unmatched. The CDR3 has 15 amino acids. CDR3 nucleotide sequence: TGCGCCAGCAGCTTGGCGGGGACAGGGGTCTATGAGCAGTTCTTC. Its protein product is CASSLAGTGVYEQFF. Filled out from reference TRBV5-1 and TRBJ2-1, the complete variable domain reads KAGVTQTPRYLIKTRGQQVTLSCSPISGHRSVSWYQQTPGQGLQFLFEYFSETQRNKGNFPGRFSGRQFSNSRSEMNVSTLELGDSALYLCASSLAGTGVYEQFFGPGTRLTVL.

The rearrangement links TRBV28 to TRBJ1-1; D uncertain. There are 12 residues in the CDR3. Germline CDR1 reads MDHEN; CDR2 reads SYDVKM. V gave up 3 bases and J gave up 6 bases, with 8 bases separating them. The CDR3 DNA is TGTGCCAGCAGTTTGGCGTTTGCTGAAGCTTTCTTT. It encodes CASSLAFAEAFF. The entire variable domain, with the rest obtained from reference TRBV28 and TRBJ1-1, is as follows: DVKVTQSSRYLVKRTGEKVFLECVQDMDHENMFWYRQDPGLGLRLIYFSYDVKMKEKGDIPEGYSVSREKKERFSLILESASTNQTSMYLCASSLAFAEAFFGQGTRLTVV.

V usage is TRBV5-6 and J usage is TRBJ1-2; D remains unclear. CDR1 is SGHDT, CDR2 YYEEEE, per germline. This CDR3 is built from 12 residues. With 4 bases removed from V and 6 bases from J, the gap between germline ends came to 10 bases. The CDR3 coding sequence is TGTGCCAGCAGCCTCGGCTGGGATGGCTACACCTTC. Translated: CASSLGWDGYTF.

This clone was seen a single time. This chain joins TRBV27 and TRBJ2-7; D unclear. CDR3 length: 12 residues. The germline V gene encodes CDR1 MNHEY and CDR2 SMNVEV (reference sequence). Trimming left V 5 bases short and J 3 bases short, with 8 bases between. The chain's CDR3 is CASSPNLYEQYF. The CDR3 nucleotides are TGTGCCAGCAGTCCCAACCTCTACGAGCAGTACTTC.

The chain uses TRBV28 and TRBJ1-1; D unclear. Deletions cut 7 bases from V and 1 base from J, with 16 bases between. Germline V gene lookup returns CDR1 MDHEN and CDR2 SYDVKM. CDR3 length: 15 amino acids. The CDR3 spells CASILSGHGNTEAFF. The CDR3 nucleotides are TGTGCCAGCATCCTCTCGGGCCATGGGAACACTGAAGCTTTCTTT.

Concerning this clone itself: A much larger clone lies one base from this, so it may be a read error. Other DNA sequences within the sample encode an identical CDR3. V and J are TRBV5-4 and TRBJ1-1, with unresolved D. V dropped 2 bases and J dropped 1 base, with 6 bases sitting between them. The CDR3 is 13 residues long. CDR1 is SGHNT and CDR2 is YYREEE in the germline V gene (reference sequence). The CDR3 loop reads CASSLGRNTEAFF. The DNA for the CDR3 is TGTGCCAGCAGCTTAGGTAGGAACACTGAAGCTTTCTTT.

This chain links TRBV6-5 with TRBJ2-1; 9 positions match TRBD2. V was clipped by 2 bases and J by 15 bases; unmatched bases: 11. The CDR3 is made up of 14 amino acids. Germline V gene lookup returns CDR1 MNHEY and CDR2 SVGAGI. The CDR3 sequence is CASSYRGRAGAWFF. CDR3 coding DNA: TGTGCCAGCAGTTACCGCGGGAGGGCCGGAGCCTGGTTCTTC.

The CDR3 reads CASSPPGREGNYTF. The CDR3 coding sequence is TGTGCCAGCAGCCCTCCGGGCAGGGAGGGAAACTACACCTTC. The rearrangement uses TRBV7-2 and TRBJ1-2; maybe TRBD1 (5 bases). CDR1 is SGHTA and CDR2 is FQGNSA in the germline V gene. This CDR3 spans 14 amino acids. V was cut by 5 bases and J by 10 bases, with 20 bases left in between.